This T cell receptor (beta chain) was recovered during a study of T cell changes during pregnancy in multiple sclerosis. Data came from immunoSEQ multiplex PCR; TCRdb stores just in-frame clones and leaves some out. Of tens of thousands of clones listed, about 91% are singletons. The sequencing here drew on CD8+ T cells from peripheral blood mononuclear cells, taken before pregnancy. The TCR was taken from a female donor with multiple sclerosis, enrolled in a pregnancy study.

CDR3: CASSAITGRIDGYTF. CDR3 nucleotides: TGTGCCAGCAGCGCAATAACCGGGAGGATAGATGGCTACACCTTC. The V and J genes are TRBV13 and TRBJ1-2, with D unresolved. This CDR3 spans 15 amino acids. V lost 5 bases, J lost 6 bases, and 19 bases lay in between. CDR1 and CDR2 from the germline V gene are PRHDT and FYEKMQ (reference sequence).